The source of this TCR beta chain is a study of PD-1 blockade in classical Hodgkin lymphoma. Turning to the study itself: Nivolumab was given intravenously to patients at 3 mg/kg every 2 weeks. Study-wide results and limits: Partial responders and progressors had significantly lower baseline TCR diversity.

On this clone: Its antigen is not known.

Trimming shortened V by 6 bases and J by 2 bases, and 14 bases separated the two germline ends. There are 15 residues in the CDR3. CDR1 is MNHNY and CDR2 is SVGAGI in the germline V gene (reference sequence). Relapses following autologous stem cell transplantation were seen in all patients, with brentuximab vedotin exposure varying. Sequencing was performed with immunoSEQ multiplex PCR; in TCRdb, only in-frame clones are kept and a portion is missing. This sample has about 19,000 clones, with approximately 84% found just once. This specimen was peripheral blood mononuclear cells (PBMCs), taken at baseline. The V gene is TRBV6-6, the J gene TRBJ1-5; possibly TRBD1 for D (5 bases). The TCR was taken from a human donor with classical Hodgkin lymphoma. The CDR3 nucleotides read TGTGCCAGCAGATCGGGGACTTATGGCAATCAGCCCCAGCATTTT. This encodes CASRSGTYGNQPQHF.